This TCR beta chain is from a study of CD8 T cells in ankylosing spondylitis. This clonotype was counted many times. Its antigen remains unknown. Study conclusions and caveats: A motif of several highly homologous TCR beta variants was seen as apparently characteristic of ankylosing spondylitis blood.

TCRdb used MiXCR to reprocess the 5' RACE reads, holding one entry per CDR3 protein. The sample consists of 150,000 to 200,000 distinct CDR3 sequences, roughly 18% of them appearing once. The CDR3 covers 14 residues. J lost 5 bases, V lost 2 bases, and 1 base had no gene match. The TCR was taken from a male donor with ankylosing spondylitis or in good health (not recorded which). Material: blood, either unsorted or a sorted T cell fraction (not recorded which). The rearrangement uses TRBV12-3 or TRBV12-4 and TRBJ1-5; 9 positions agree with TRBD1. CDR3 bases: TGTGCCAGCAGTTTAAGACAGGGGGATCAGCCCCAGCATTTT. Translated, it gives CASSLRQGDQPQHF.